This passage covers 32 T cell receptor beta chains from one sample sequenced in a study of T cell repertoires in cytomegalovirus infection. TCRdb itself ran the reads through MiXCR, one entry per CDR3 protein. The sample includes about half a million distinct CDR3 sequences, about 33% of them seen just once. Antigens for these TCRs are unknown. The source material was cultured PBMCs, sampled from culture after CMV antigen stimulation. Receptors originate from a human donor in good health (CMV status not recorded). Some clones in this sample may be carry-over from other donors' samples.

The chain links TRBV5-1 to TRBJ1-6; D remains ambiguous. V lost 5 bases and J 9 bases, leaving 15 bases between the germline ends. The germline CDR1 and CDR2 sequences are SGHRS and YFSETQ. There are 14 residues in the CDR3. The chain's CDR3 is CASRPDLALSPLHF. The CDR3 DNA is TGCGCCAGCAGGCCCGACCTGGCGCTTTCACCCCTCCACTTT.

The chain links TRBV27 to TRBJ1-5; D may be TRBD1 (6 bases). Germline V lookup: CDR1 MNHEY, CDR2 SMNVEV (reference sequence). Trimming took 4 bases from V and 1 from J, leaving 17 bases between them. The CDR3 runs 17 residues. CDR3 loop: CASSSLVGTKSNQPQHF. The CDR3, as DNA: TGTGCCAGCAGTTCTCTCGTGGGGACAAAAAGCAATCAGCCCCAGCATTTT.

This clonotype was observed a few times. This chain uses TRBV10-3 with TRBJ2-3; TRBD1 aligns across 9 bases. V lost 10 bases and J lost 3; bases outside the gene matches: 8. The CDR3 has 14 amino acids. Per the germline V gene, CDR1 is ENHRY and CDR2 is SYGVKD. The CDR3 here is CATRTTGGTDTQYF. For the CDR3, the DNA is TGTGCCACCCGGACGACAGGGGGGACAGATACGCAGTATTTT.

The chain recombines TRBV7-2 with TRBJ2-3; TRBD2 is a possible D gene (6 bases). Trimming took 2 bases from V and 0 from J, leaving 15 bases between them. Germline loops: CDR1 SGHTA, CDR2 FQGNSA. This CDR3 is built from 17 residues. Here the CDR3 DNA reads TGTGCCAGCAGCTTACTGGGGGGATCATCCAGCACAGATACGCAGTATTTT. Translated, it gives CASSLLGGSSSTDTQYF. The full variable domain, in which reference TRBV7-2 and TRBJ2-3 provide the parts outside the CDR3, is GAGVSQSPSNKVTEKGKDVELRCDPISGHTALYWYRQSLGQGLEFLIYFQGNSAPDKSGLPSDRFSAERTGGSVSTLTIQRTQQEDSAVYLCASSLLGGSSSTDTQYFGPGTRLTVL.

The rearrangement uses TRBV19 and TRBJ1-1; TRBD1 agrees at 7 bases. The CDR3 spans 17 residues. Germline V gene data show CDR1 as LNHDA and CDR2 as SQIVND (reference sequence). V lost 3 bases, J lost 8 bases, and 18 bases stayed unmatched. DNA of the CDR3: TGTGCCAGTAGTATGAGTTGGGAGAGGGACAGCGGGATCGAAGCTTTCTTT. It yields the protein CASSMSWERDSGIEAFF.

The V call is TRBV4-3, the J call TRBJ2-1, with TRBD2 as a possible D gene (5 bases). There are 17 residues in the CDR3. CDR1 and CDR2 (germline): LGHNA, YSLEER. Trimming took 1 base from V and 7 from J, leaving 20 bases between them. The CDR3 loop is CASSQGRGSGERNEQFF. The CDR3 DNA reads TGCGCCAGCAGCCAAGGTCGAGGGAGCGGAGAAAGGAATGAGCAGTTCTTC.

The chain's CDR3 is CASRGTGSYEQYV. In nucleotides, the CDR3 is TGTGCCAGCAGGGGGACTGGCTCCTACGAGCAGTACGTC. This rearrangement joins TRBV6-2 or TRBV6-3 to TRBJ2-7, with D possibly TRBD2 on 6 matching bases. Per the germline V gene, CDR1 is MNHEY and CDR2 is SVGEGT. The CDR3 spans 13 residues. Deletions cut 6 bases from V and 0 bases from J, with 9 bases between.

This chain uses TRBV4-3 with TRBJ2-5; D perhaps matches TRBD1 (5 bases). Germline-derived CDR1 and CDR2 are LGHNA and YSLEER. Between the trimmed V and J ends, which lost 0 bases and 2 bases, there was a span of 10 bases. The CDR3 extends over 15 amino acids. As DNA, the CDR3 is TGCGCCAGCAGCCAAGATACAGGAAGACAAGAGACCCAGTACTTC. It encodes CASSQDTGRQETQYF.

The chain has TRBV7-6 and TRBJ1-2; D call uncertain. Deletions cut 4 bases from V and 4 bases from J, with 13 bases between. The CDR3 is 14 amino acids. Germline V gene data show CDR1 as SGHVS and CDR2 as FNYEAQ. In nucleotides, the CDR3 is TGTGCCAGCAGCTCTAGTTGGACCAGCTATGGCTACACCTTC. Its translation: CASSSSWTSYGYTF. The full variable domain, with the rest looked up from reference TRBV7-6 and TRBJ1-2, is GAGVSQSPRYKVTKRGQDVALRCDPISGHVSLYWYRQALGQGPEFLTYFNYEAQQDKSGLPNDRFSAERPEGSISTLTIQRTEQRDSAMYRCASSSSWTSYGYTFGSGTRLTVV.

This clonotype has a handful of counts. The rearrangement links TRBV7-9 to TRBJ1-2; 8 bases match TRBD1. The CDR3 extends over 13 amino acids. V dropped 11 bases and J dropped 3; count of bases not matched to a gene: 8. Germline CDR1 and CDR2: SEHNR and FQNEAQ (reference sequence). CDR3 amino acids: CAGNQGADYGYTF. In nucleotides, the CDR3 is TGTGCCGGTAATCAGGGGGCGGACTATGGCTACACCTTC.

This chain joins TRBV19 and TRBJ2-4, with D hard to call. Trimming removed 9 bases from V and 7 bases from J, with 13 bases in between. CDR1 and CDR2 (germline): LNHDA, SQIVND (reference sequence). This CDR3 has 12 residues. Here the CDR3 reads CARTAPGNIQYF. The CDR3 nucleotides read TGTGCCAGGACCGCCCCCGGGAACATTCAGTACTTC.

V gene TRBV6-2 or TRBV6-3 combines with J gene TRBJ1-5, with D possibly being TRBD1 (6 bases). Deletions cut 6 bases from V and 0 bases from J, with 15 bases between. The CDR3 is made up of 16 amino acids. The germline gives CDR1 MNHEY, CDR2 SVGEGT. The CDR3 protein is CASRHRDTYSNQPQHF. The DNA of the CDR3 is TGTGCCAGCAGGCACCGGGACACCTATAGCAATCAGCCCCAGCATTTT.

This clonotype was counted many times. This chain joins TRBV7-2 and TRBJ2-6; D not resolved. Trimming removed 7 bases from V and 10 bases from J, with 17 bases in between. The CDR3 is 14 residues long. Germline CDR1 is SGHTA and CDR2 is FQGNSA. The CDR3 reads CASKAHGTHNVLTF. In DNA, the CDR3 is TGTGCCAGCAAAGCGCACGGTACGCATAACGTCCTGACTTTC.

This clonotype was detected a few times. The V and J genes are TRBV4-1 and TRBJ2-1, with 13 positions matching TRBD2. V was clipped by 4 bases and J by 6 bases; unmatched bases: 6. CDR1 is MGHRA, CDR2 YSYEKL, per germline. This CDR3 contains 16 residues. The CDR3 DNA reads TGCGCCAGCAGCCCCTATGGGACTAGCGGGACCAATGAGCAGTTCTTC. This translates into CASSPYGTSGTNEQFF.

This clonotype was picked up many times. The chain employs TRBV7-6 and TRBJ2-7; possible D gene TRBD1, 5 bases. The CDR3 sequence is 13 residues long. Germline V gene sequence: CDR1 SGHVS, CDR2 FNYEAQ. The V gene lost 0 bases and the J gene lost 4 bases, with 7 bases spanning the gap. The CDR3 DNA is TGTGCCAGCAGCTTAGCGGGGCTTTACGAGCAGTACTTC. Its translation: CASSLAGLYEQYF.

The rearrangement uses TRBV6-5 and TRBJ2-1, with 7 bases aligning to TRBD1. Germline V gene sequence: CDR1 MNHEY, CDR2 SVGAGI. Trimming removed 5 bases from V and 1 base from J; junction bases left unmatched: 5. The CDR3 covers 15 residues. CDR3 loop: CASSKGQISYNEQFF. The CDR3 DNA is TGTGCCAGCAGTAAGGGACAGATTTCCTACAATGAGCAGTTCTTC.

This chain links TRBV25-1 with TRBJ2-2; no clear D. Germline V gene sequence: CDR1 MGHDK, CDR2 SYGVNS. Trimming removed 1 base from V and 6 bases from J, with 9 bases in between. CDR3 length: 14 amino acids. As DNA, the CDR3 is TGTGCCAGCAGTGAATCTGGCTACGCCGGGGAGCTGTTTTTT. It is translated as CASSESGYAGELFF.

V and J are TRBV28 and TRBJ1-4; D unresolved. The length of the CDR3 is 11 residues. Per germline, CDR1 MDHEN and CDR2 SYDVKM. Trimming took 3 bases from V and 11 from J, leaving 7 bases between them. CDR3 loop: CASSFSGKLFF. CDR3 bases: TGTGCCAGCAGTTTTTCCGGGAAACTGTTTTTT. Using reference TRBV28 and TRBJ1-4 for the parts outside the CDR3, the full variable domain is DVKVTQSSRYLVKRTGEKVFLECVQDMDHENMFWYRQDPGLGLRLIYFSYDVKMKEKGDIPEGYSVSREKKERFSLILESASTNQTSMYLCASSFSGKLFFGSGTQLSVL.

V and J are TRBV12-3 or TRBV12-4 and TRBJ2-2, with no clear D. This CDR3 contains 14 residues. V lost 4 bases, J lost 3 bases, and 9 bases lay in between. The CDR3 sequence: CASSSLLDTGELFF. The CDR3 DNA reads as TGTGCCAGCAGTTCCTTACTCGACACCGGGGAGCTGTTTTTT.

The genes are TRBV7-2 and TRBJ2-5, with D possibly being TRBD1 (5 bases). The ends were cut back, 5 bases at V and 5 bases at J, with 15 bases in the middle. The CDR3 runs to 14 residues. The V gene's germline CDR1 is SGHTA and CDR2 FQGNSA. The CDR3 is CASSRPGQPETQYF. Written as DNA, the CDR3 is TGTGCCAGCAGCCGACCAGGGCAGCCGGAGACCCAGTACTTC.

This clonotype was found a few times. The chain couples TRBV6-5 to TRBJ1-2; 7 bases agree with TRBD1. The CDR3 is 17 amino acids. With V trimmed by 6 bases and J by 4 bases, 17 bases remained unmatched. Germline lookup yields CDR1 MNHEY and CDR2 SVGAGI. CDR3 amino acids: CASRRDISGTDFYGYTF. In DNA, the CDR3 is TGTGCCAGCAGAAGGGATATCTCCGGGACAGACTTCTATGGCTACACCTTC.

The CDR3 region has the DNA TGTGCCAGCAGCTTAGGTCCTGGGGATGCCTACAATGAGCAGTTCTTC. Translating it yields CASSLGPGDAYNEQFF. J is TRBJ2-1 and V is TRBV7-2; D not certain. V lost 1 base and J lost 2, with 12 bases in between. CDR1 and CDR2 from the germline V gene are SGHTA and FQGNSA. The CDR3 is 16 residues long.

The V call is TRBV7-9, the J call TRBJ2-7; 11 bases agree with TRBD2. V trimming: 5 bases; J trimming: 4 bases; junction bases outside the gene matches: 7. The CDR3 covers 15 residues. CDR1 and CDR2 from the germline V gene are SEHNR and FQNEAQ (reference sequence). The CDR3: CASSRTSGLQYEQYF. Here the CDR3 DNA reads TGTGCCAGCAGCCGGACTAGCGGGTTGCAATACGAGCAGTACTTC.

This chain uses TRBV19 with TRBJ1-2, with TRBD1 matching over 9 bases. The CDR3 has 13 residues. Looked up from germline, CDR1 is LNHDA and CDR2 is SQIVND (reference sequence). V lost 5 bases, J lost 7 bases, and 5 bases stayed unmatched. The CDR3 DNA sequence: TGTGCCAGTAGTCCAGGGACAGGGCTTGGCTACACCTTC. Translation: CASSPGTGLGYTF.

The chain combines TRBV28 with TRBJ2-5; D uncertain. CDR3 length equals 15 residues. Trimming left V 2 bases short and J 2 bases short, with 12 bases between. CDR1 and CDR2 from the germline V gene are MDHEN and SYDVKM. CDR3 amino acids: CASSLEASRQETQYF. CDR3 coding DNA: TGTGCCAGCAGTTTAGAGGCTAGTCGGCAAGAGACCCAGTACTTC.

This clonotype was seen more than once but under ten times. CDR3 coding DNA: TGTGCCAGTGGGACAGAGAAGAGAAACACTGAAGCTTTCTTT. Translating gives CASGTEKRNTEAFF. The rearrangement joins TRBV19 to TRBJ1-1; 7 bases align to TRBD1. In germline, CDR1 is LNHDA, CDR2 SQIVND (reference sequence). J gave up 2 bases and V 8 bases, and 8 bases lay outside the gene matches. This CDR3 is 14 amino acids long.

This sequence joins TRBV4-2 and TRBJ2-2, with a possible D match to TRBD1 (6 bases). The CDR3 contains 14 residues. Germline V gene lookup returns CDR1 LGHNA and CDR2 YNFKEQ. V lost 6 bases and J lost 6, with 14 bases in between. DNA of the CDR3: TGTGCCAGCAGTTCTTGGGACATGGCCGGGGAGCTGTTTTTT. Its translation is CASSSWDMAGELFF.

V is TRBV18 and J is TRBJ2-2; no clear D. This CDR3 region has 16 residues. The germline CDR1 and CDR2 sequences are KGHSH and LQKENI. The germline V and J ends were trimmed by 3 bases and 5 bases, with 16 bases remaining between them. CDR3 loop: CASSPWPNIDTGELFF. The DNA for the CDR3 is TGTGCCAGCTCACCTTGGCCAAATATCGATACCGGGGAGCTGTTTTTT.

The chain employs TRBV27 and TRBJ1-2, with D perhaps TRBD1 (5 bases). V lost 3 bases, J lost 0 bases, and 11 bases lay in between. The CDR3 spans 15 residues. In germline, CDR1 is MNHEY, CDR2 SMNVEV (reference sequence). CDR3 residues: CASSLAGDPNYGYTF. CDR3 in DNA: TGTGCCAGCAGTTTGGCGGGGGACCCTAACTATGGCTACACCTTC.

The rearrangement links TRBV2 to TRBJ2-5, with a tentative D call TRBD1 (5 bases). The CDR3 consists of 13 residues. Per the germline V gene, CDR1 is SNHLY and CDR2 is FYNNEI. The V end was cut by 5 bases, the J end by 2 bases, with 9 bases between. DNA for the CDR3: TGTGCCAGCAGTACAGGACGACAAGAGACCCAGTACTTC. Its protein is CASSTGRQETQYF. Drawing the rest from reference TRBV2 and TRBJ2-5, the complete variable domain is EPEVTQTPSHQVTQMGQEVILRCVPISNHLYFYWYRQILGQKVEFLVSFYNNEISEKSEIFDDQFSVERPDGSNFTLKIRSTKLEDSAMYFCASSTGRQETQYFGPGTRLLVL.

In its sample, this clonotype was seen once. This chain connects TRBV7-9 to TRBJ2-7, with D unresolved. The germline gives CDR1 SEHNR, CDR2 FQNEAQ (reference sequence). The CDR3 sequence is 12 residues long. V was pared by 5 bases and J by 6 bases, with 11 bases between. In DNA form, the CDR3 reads TGTGCCAGCAGCCCGAGTGTTGGCGAGCAGTACTTC. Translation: CASSPSVGEQYF.

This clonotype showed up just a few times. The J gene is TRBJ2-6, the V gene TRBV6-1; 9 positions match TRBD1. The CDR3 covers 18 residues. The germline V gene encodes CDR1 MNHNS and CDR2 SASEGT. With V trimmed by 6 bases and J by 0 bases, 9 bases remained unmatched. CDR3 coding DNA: TGTGCCAGCAGAAAATGGGGACAGGGAGTCTCTGGGGCCAACGTCCTGACTTTC. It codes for CASRKWGQGVSGANVLTF.